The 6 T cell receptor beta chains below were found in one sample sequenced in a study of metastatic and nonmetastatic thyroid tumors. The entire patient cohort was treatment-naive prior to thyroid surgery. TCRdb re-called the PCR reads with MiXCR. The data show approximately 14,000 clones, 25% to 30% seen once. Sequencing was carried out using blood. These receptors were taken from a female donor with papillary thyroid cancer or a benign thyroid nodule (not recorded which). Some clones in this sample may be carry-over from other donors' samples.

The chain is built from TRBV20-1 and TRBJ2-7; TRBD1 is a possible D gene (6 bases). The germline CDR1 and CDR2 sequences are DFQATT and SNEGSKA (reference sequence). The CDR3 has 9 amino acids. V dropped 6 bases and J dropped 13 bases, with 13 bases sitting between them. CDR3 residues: CSAVPGQYF. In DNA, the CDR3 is TGCAGTGCAGTCCCGGGACAATACTTC.

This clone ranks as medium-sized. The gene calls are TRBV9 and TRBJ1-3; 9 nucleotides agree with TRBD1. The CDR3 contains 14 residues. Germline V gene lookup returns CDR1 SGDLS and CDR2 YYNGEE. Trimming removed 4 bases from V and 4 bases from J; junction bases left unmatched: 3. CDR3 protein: CASSIGTGGNTIYF. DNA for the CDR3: TGTGCCAGCAGCATCGGGACAGGGGGAAACACCATATATTTT. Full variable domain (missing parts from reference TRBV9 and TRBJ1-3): DSGVTQTPKHLITATGQRVTLRCSPRSGDLSVYWYQQSLDQGLQFLIQYYNGEERAKGNILERFSAQQFPDLHSELNLSSLELGDSALYFCASSIGTGGNTIYFGEGSWLTVV.

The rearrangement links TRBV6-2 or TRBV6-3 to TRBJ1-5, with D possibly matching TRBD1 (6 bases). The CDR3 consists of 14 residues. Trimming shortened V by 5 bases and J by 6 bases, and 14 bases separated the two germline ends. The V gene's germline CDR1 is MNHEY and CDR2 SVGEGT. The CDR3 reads CASSPGHVVQPQHF. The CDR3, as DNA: TGTGCCAGCAGTCCGGGACACGTCGTTCAGCCCCAGCATTTT.

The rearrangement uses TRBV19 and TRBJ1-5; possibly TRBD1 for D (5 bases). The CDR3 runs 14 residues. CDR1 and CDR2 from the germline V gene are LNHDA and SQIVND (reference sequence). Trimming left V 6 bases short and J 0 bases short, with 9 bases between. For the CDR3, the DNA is TGTGCCAGTAGAAAGGGGACTAGCAATCAGCCCCAGCATTTT. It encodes CASRKGTSNQPQHF.

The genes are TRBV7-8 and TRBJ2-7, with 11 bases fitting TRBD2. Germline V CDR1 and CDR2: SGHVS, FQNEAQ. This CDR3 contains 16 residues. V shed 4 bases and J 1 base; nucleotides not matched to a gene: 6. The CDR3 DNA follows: TGTGCCAGCAGCTCAACGACTAGCGGGACTTCCTACGAGCAGTACTTC. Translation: CASSSTTSGTSYEQYF. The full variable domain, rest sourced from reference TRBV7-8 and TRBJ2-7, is GAGVSQSPRYKVAKRGQDVALRCDPISGHVSLFWYQQALGQGPEFLTYFQNEAQLDKSGLPSDRFFAERPEGSVSTLKIQRTQQEDSAVYLCASSSTTSGTSYEQYFGPGTRLTVT.

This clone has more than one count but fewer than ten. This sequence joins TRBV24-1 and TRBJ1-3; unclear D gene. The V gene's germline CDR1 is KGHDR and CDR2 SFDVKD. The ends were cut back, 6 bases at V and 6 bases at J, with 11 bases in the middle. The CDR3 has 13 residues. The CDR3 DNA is TGTGCCACCAGTTATGACACTGAAAACACCATATATTTT. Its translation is CATSYDTENTIYF.